This TCR beta chain was documented in a study of Ad26.COV2.S vaccination and SARS-CoV-2 variants. V was cut by 3 bases and J by 7 bases, with 19 bases left in between. From germline, CDR1 is MGHRA and CDR2 YSYEKL. There are 15 residues in the CDR3. Treatment given: 15 to 20 received Ad26.COV2.S at low or high dose, single or two shots; 5 received placebo; per-sample allocation not given. Sampling was done on day 63 after the first vaccine or placebo injection. Boston provided a donor who was an adult aged 18-55 years. The method was immunoSEQ multiplex PCR; TCRdb's version includes in-frame clones alone and lacks a portion of them. The sample consists of around 320,000 clones, roughly 86% of them appearing once.

The sample consisted of peripheral blood, taken in a trial of Ad26.COV2.S vaccine versus placebo. This sequence originates from a person aged 18-65 years who received the Ad26.COV2.S COVID-19 vaccine or a placebo. The chain has TRBV4-1 and TRBJ2-7, with D tentatively TRBD2 (6 bases). In DNA form, the CDR3 reads TGCGCCAGCAGCCAGCTGACTAGTGGGGAAGGAGAGCAGTACTTC. Translation gives CASSQLTSGEGEQYF.